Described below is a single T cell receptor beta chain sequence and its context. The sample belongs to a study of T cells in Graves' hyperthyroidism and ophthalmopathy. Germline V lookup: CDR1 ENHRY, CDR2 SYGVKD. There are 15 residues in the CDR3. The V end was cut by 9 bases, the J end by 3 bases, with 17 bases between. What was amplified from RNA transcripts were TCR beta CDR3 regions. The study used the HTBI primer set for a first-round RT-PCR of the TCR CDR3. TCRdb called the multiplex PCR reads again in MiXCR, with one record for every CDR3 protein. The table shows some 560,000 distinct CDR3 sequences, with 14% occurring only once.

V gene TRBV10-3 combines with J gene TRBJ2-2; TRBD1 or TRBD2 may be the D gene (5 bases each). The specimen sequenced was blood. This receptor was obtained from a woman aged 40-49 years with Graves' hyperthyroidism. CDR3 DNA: TGTGCCATTAATCCCCGGGACGGGGACACCGGGGAGCTGTTTTTT. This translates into CAINPRDGDTGELFF.